Listed below are T cell receptor beta chains from one sample, sequenced in a study of blood T cell repertoires in COVID-19. The protocol was immunoSEQ multiplex PCR, while the TCRdb copy is restricted to in-frame clones and leaves out a portion. The data hold about 190,000 clones, with approximately 78% observed a single time. The sequenced sample was peripheral blood. These receptors were collected from a woman at least 80 years old with COVID-19, enrolled during active disease. CDR3s include the opening cysteine and the closing phenylalanine or tryptophan. The order of the fields is clone size, D gene, V gene, J gene, CDR3 protein, CDR3 DNA. A D gene is named only where the DNA matches it firmly. For some rows the clone size is stated as once, few or many, or as a class when expanded; others skip it.

size: .
D: TRBD1
V: TRBV5-6
J: TRBJ2-7
CDR3: CASSFTGVVQYF
DNA: TGTGCCAGCAGCTTTACAGGGGTTGTGCAGTACTTC

size: .
D: .
V: TRBV18
J: TRBJ2-3
CDR3: CASDSLTDTQYF
DNA: TGTGCCAGTGACAGCCTCACAGATACGCAGTATTTT

size: .
D: .
V: TRBV29-1
J: TRBJ2-2
CDR3: CSVEGLNANTGELFF
DNA: TGCAGCGTTGAAGGGCTGAACGCTAACACCGGGGAGCTGTTTTTT

size: .
D: .
V: TRBV4-2
J: TRBJ1-2
CDR3: CASSQGPGGYTF
DNA: TGTGCCAGCAGCCAAGGTCCGGGTGGCTACACCTTC

size: .
D: .
V: TRBV6-6
J: TRBJ1-6
CDR3: CASSLTSSYNSPLHF
DNA: TGTGCCAGCAGCCTGACTAGCTCCTATAATTCACCCCTCCACTTT

size: .
D: TRBD2
V: TRBV19
J: TRBJ2-1
CDR3: CASSIIRGGSSYNEQFF
DNA: TGTGCCAGTAGTATCATCCGGGGGGGGAGCTCCTACAATGAGCAGTTCTTC

size: .
D: TRBD1
V: TRBV20-1
J: TRBJ1-6
CDR3: CSASLLDRSYNSPLHF
DNA: TGCAGTGCTAGTTTGTTGGACAGGAGTTATAATTCACCCCTCCACTTT

size: .
D: .
V: TRBV27
J: TRBJ1-2
CDR3: CASTLTGTSNYGYTF
DNA: TGTGCCAGCACCTTGACGGGAACCTCTAACTATGGCTACACCTTC

size: once
D: TRBD2
V: TRBV9
J: TRBJ2-1
CDR3: CASSVYSGSSYNEQFF
DNA: TGTGCCAGCAGCGTCTATAGCGGGAGCTCCTACAATGAGCAGTTCTTC

size: .
D: TRBD1
V: TRBV14
J: TRBJ1-6
CDR3: CASSQDLRTGLNSPLHF
DNA: TGTGCCAGCAGCCAAGATCTGCGGACAGGGCTGAATTCACCCCTCCACTTT

size: .
D: .
V: TRBV28
J: TRBJ2-7
CDR3: CASSFLGTTSYEQYF
DNA: TGTGCCAGCAGTTTTCTCGGGACAACGTCCTACGAGCAGTACTTC

size: .
D: .
V: TRBV7-8
J: TRBJ2-7
CDR3: CASSLGQTYHEQYF
DNA: TGTGCCAGCAGCTTAGGACAGACCTACCACGAGCAGTACTTC

size: .
D: TRBD1
V: TRBV4-3
J: TRBJ1-2
CDR3: CASSPGQGNYGYTF
DNA: TGCGCCAGCAGCCCCGGACAGGGCAACTATGGCTACACCTTC

size: .
D: TRBD2
V: TRBV5-1
J: TRBJ2-3
CDR3: CASSLDLAGASSTDTQYF
DNA: TGCGCCAGCAGCTTGGATCTAGCGGGAGCTTCTAGCACAGATACGCAGTATTTT

size: .
D: TRBD1
V: TRBV7-8
J: TRBJ1-2
CDR3: CASSTTGGGNYGYTF
DNA: TGTGCCAGCAGCACGACAGGGGGCGGAAACTATGGCTACACCTTC

size: .
D: TRBD2
V: TRBV28
J: TRBJ2-7
CDR3: CASRATGGLGSYEQYF
DNA: TGTGCCAGCAGAGCTACGGGGGGACTTGGCTCCTACGAGCAGTACTTC

size: .
D: TRBD2
V: TRBV6-2/TRBV6-3
J: TRBJ2-7
CDR3: CASSKQQRGPTYEQYF
DNA: TGTGCCAGCAGTAAGCAACAGCGGGGGCCTACCTACGAGCAGTACTTC

size: .
D: TRBD1
V: TRBV4-1
J: TRBJ2-5
CDR3: CASSRSGTGGEETQYF
DNA: TGCGCCAGCAGCCGCTCGGGGACAGGGGGCGAGGAGACCCAGTACTTC

size: .
D: .
V: TRBV12-3/TRBV12-4
J: TRBJ1-4
CDR3: CASSLSLNEKLFF
DNA: TGTGCCAGCAGTTTAAGCCTGAATGAAAAACTGTTTTTT

size: .
D: TRBD2
V: TRBV28
J: TRBJ2-3
CDR3: CASSFPTGLAGETDTQYF
DNA: TGTGCCAGCAGTTTCCCAACCGGGCTAGCGGGAGAGACAGATACGCAGTATTTT

size: .
D: TRBD2
V: TRBV11-3
J: TRBJ2-1
CDR3: CASSTGGPHNEQFF
DNA: TGTGCCAGCAGTACGGGGGGGCCCCACAATGAGCAGTTCTTC

size: .
D: .
V: TRBV9
J: TRBJ1-1
CDR3: CASSPIGGTTEAFF
DNA: TGTGCCAGCAGCCCGATCGGGGGGACCACTGAAGCTTTCTTT

size: .
D: .
V: TRBV12-3/TRBV12-4
J: TRBJ1-5
CDR3: CASSFHSNQPQHF
DNA: TGTGCCAGCAGTTTCCATAGCAATCAGCCCCAGCATTTT

size: .
D: .
V: TRBV7-9
J: TRBJ2-3
CDR3: CASSAASGGWDTQYF
DNA: TGTGCCAGCAGCGCCGCGTCCGGCGGGTGGGATACGCAGTATTTT

size: .
D: TRBD1
V: TRBV3-1/TRBV3-2
J: TRBJ1-1
CDR3: CASSPTGATEAFF
DNA: TGTGCCAGCAGCCCGACAGGGGCCACTGAAGCTTTCTTT

size: once
D: .
V: TRBV5-5
J: TRBJ1-4
CDR3: CASSLLSDNEKLFF
DNA: TGTGCCAGCAGCTTATTGAGCGATAATGAAAAACTGTTTTTT

size: .
D: .
V: TRBV28
J: TRBJ1-6
CDR3: CASSLLESSYNSPLHF
DNA: TGTGCCAGCAGTTTATTGGAGAGCTCCTATAATTCACCCCTCCACTTT

size: .
D: .
V: TRBV3-1/TRBV3-2
J: TRBJ2-5
CDR3: CASSQGGGWETQYF
DNA: TGTGCCAGCAGCCAAGGGGGCGGCTGGGAGACCCAGTACTTC

size: .
D: .
V: TRBV4-2
J: TRBJ1-1
CDR3: CASSQDLGRLAGTEAFF
DNA: TGTGCCAGCAGCCAAGATTTGGGGCGACTGGCAGGCACTGAAGCTTTCTTT

size: .
D: .
V: TRBV12-2
J: TRBJ2-7
CDR3: CASRFLRQAVSYEQYF
DNA: TGTGCAAGTCGCTTCCTCCGACAGGCCGTTTCCTACGAGCAGTACTTC

size: many
D: .
V: TRBV18
J: TRBJ2-2
CDR3: CASSPNSGELFF
DNA: TGTGCCAGCTCACCGAACAGCGGGGAGCTGTTTTTT

size: .
D: TRBD1
V: TRBV5-1
J: TRBJ1-6
CDR3: CASSLLPGQGPTDNSPLHF
DNA: TGCGCCAGCAGCCTTCTACCCGGACAGGGCCCTACCGATAATTCACCCCTCCACTTT

size: .
D: .
V: TRBV29-1
J: TRBJ2-6
CDR3: CSVRGVLGANVLTF
DNA: TGCAGCGTCAGGGGGGTTCTTGGGGCCAACGTCCTGACTTTC

size: .
D: TRBD2
V: TRBV9
J: TRBJ2-1
CDR3: CASSYGLAASYNEQFF
DNA: TGTGCCAGCAGCTACGGACTAGCGGCTTCCTACAATGAGCAGTTCTTC

size: .
D: TRBD2
V: TRBV19
J: TRBJ2-1
CDR3: CASSMSLAVYNEQFF
DNA: TGTGCCAGTAGTATGAGTCTAGCGGTCTACAATGAGCAGTTCTTC

size: .
D: .
V: TRBV4-2
J: TRBJ1-4
CDR3: CASSQERQRPNEKLFF
DNA: TGTGCCAGCAGCCAAGAAAGACAGCGACCTAATGAAAAACTGTTTTTT

size: .
D: .
V: TRBV19
J: TRBJ2-7
CDR3: CASSTRLPGEQYF
DNA: TGTGCCAGTAGTACGCGCCTCCCCGGCGAGCAGTACTTC

size: .
D: TRBD1
V: TRBV2
J: TRBJ2-4
CDR3: CASSEDRGKNIQYF
DNA: TGTGCCAGCAGTGAGGACAGGGGGAAAAACATTCAGTACTTC

size: once
D: TRBD1
V: TRBV5-1
J: TRBJ2-7
CDR3: CASSLRQGSYEQYF
DNA: TGCGCCAGCAGCCTTAGACAGGGATCCTACGAGCAGTACTTC

size: .
D: .
V: TRBV18
J: TRBJ1-1
CDR3: CASSPNPGGDAEAFF
DNA: TGTGCCAGCTCACCAAATCCCGGAGGGGATGCTGAAGCTTTCTTT

size: .
D: TRBD2
V: TRBV7-2
J: TRBJ2-3
CDR3: CASSSGLVGTDTQYF
DNA: TGTGCCAGCAGCTCGGGACTAGTTGGCACAGATACGCAGTATTTT